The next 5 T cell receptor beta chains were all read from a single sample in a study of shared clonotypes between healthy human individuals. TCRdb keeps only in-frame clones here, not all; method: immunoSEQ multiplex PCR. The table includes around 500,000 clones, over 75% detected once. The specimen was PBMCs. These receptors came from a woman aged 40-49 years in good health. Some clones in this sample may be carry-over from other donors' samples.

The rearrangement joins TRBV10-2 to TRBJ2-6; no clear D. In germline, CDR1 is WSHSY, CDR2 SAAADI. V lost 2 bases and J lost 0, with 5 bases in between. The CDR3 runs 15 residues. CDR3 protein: CASSEVLSGANVLTF. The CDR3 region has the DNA TGCGCCAGCAGTGAGGTGCTCTCTGGGGCCAACGTCCTGACTTTC.

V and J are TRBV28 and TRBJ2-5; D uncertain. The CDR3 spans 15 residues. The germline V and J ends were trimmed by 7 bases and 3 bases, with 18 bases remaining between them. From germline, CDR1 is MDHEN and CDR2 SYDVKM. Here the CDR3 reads CASKGVLWSKETQYF. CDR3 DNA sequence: TGTGCCAGCAAAGGAGTCTTATGGTCGAAAGAGACCCAGTACTTC.

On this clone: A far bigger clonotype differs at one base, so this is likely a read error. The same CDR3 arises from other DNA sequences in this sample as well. CDR3 nucleotide sequence: TGTGCCAGCAGCTTAACGACAGGACCTTACTATGGCTACACCTTC. Translated, it gives CASSLTTGPYYGYTF. The J gene is TRBJ1-2, the V gene TRBV28; weak D call: TRBD1 (6 bases). CDR3 length: 15 amino acids. Trimming removed 6 bases from V and 3 bases from J, with 17 bases in between. CDR1 and CDR2 (germline): MDHEN, SYDVKM.

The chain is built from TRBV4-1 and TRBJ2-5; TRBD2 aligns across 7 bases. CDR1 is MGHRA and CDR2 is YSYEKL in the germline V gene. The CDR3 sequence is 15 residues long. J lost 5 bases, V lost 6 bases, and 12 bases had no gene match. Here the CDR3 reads CASSLGAGVRETQYF. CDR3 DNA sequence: TGCGCCAGCAGTCTCGGGGCGGGAGTAAGGGAGACCCAGTACTTC.

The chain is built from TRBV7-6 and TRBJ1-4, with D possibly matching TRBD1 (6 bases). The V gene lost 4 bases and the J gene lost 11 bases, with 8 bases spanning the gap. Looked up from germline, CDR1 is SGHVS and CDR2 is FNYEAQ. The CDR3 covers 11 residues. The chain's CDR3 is CASSSGQKLFF. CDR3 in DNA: TGTGCCAGCAGCTCCGGACAGAAACTGTTTTTT.